This T cell receptor (beta chain) appears in the sequencing data of a study of cytomegalovirus exposure and HLA in healthy donors. On the study more broadly: Genotyping showed around four fifths of roughly 400 donors falling in the Caucasian-associated ancestry cluster. Study-wide findings and caveats: Most TCR sequences were uncommon, yet certain public TCRs appeared in many donors. In most subjects, TCR beta sequences reportedly gave accurate predictions of HLA-A and HLA-B alleles.

The primer mix had 60 Vbeta and 13 Jbeta primers. Libraries were prepared by immunoSEQ multiplex PCR; TCRdb keeps only in-frame clonotypes and omits some of them. The table records around 200,000 clones, roughly four fifths of them present only once. The CDR3 spans 15 residues. The germline gives CDR1 SGHRS, CDR2 YFSETQ. Germline trimming cut 8 bases from V and 3 bases from J; bases unmatched to any gene: 10. A word on this clone: Antigen: not known.

Sequences were obtained from PBMCs. The rearrangement links TRBV5-1 to TRBJ2-3, with TRBD1 identical over 9 bases. This sequence originates from a girl aged 10-17 years in good health and CMV-seronegative. The CDR3 sequence is CASSRTGAITDTQYF. CDR3 sequence (DNA): TGCGCCAGTTCTAGGACAGGGGCTATTACAGATACGCAGTATTTT.